The clone carrying this TCR beta chain was picked up many times. The record originates from a study of patients and donors after allogeneic stem cell transplantation. Trimming took off 0 bases at V and 7 bases at J, with 4 bases between the two ends. CDR3 length: 12 residues. CDR1 is SEHNR, CDR2 FQNEAQ, per germline (reference sequence). Each CDR3 protein gets one entry after TCRdb re-called the RT-PCR reads with MiXCR. Of 900,000 to 1,000,000 distinct CDR3 sequences listed, about 20% are singletons. The J gene is TRBJ2-1, the V gene TRBV7-9; D gene ambiguous. Sequencing was done on a sample of blood, either unsorted or a sorted T cell fraction (not recorded which). The sequence came from a human donor who was either an allogeneic HSCT recipient or a stem cell or donor lymphocyte infusion donor (not recorded which). It is not recorded whose cells these are; they may come from a transplant donor. The chain's CDR3 is CASSLAPNEQFF. CDR3 coding DNA: TGTGCCAGCAGCTTAGCGCCGAATGAGCAGTTCTTC.